The 18 T cell receptor beta chains reported below all come from one sample, sequenced in a study of T cells in Graves' hyperthyroidism and ophthalmopathy. Amplified TCR beta CDR3 regions came from RNA transcripts. The HTBI primer set drove a first-round RT-PCR of the TCR CDR3. Using its own MiXCR run on the multiplex PCR reads, TCRdb lists one record per CDR3 protein. The sample yields 300,000 to 350,000 distinct CDR3 sequences, approximately 16% seen once. Sequenced: blood. The receptors derive from a man under 40 with Graves' hyperthyroidism.

This clonotype was picked up many times. The chain joins TRBV12-3 or TRBV12-4 to TRBJ2-7; D not certain. This CDR3 spans 13 amino acids. Trimming left V 5 bases short and J 4 bases short, with 12 bases between. The CDR3: CASSASRVYEQYF. In nucleotides, the CDR3 is TGTGCCAGCAGTGCCTCAAGGGTTTACGAGCAGTACTTC.

About this clonotype itself: This likely comes from a read error, as the CDR3 has no conserved phenylalanine or tryptophan at its end. V gene TRBV7-3 combines with J gene TRBJ1-1, with TRBD1 matching 9 bases. The germline V gene encodes CDR1 SGHTA and CDR2 FQGTGA. This CDR3 contains 16 residues. The ends lost 0 bases at V and 1 base at J; junction bases unmatched: 3. In nucleotides, the CDR3 is TGTGCCAGCAGCTTAACAGGGACAGGGCAGAACACTGAAGCTTTCTCT. This translates into CASSLTGTGQNTEAFS.

This clonotype has a count of ten or more. The J gene is TRBJ2-1, the V gene TRBV6-1, with D perhaps TRBD2 (5 bases). The V gene lost 0 bases and the J gene lost 6 bases, with 9 bases spanning the gap. From germline, CDR1 is MNHNS and CDR2 SASEGT. The CDR3 has 14 residues. The CDR3 DNA reads TGTGCCAGCAGTGAAGCTGGTAGCGTCAATGAGCAGTTCTTC. This gives the protein CASSEAGSVNEQFF.

This clonotype was seen at least ten times. The rearrangement joins TRBV29-1 to TRBJ1-5, with 8 positions matching TRBD1. The junction had 10 bases not matched to a gene; V was cut back by 4 bases and J by 5 bases. From germline, CDR1 is SQVTM and CDR2 ANQGSEA. The CDR3 has 15 amino acids. As DNA, the CDR3 is TGCAGCGTTGGGTTGTCGTCAGGGGGCGATCAGCCCCAGCATTTT. Amino acid sequence: CSVGLSSGGDQPQHF.

Only a few counts were recorded for this clonotype. The chain is built from TRBV4-1 and TRBJ2-7, with a tentative D call TRBD1 (6 bases). CDR1 is MGHRA, CDR2 YSYEKL, per germline. This CDR3 comprises 16 residues. The V gene lost 2 bases and the J gene lost 3 bases, with 17 bases spanning the gap. The CDR3 is CASSQRTAPRVYEQYF. CDR3 DNA: TGCGCCAGCAGCCAAAGGACAGCCCCCAGAGTCTACGAGCAGTACTTC.

This clonotype was found many times. The gene calls are TRBV2 and TRBJ2-3; 12 positions match TRBD1. Germline CDR1 and CDR2: SNHLY and FYNNEI. The CDR3 is 16 residues long. Unmatched junction bases numbered 10, after V lost 6 bases and J lost 6 bases. The CDR3 here is CASSPGTGGQLDTQYF. Here the CDR3 DNA reads TGTGCCAGCAGCCCCGGGACAGGGGGCCAACTGGATACGCAGTATTTT.

The chain joins TRBV15 to TRBJ2-7; D possibly corresponds to TRBD1 (5 bases). Germline loops: CDR1 LNHNV, CDR2 YYDKDF (reference sequence). CDR3 length equals 14 residues. The germline V and J ends were trimmed by 1 base and 3 bases, with 10 bases remaining between them. This CDR3 reads CATSRGRGGYEQYF. CDR3 coding DNA: TGTGCCACCAGCAGAGGTAGGGGCGGCTACGAGCAGTACTTC.

The chain joins TRBV14 to TRBJ2-7; unclear D gene. The length of the CDR3 is 14 residues. CDR1 and CDR2 (germline): SGHDN, FVKESK. Trimming took 0 bases from V and 2 from J, leaving 8 bases between them. CDR3 nucleotide sequence: TGTGCCAGCAGCCAAGATTACGGACCCTACGAGCAGTACTTC. As protein: CASSQDYGPYEQYF.

This clonotype was observed at least ten times. The gene calls are TRBV4-1 and TRBJ1-2; 8 bases match TRBD1. Germline V lookup: CDR1 MGHRA, CDR2 YSYEKL. CDR3 length: 15 residues. Trimming cost V 4 bases and J 4 bases; bases outside gene matches: 8. CDR3 protein: CASSPSHQGAYGYTF. As DNA, the CDR3 is TGCGCCAGCAGCCCCTCCCACCAGGGGGCCTATGGCTACACCTTC.

This clonotype came up many times. The V and J genes are TRBV9 and TRBJ1-5; D possibly corresponds to TRBD1 (6 bases). The CDR3 spans 15 residues. Germline CDR1 and CDR2: SGDLS and YYNGEE. Trimming shortened V by 0 bases and J by 4 bases, and 11 bases separated the two germline ends. This chain's CDR3 is CASSVDGQGNQPQHF. The CDR3 nucleotides are TGTGCCAGCAGCGTAGACGGGCAGGGGAATCAGCCCCAGCATTTT.

J is TRBJ2-2 and V is TRBV15, with 7 bases aligning to TRBD2. J lost 5 bases, V lost 8 bases, and 11 bases had no gene match. This CDR3 spans 15 amino acids. Germline lookup yields CDR1 LNHNV and CDR2 YYDKDF (reference sequence). This CDR3 reads CATRRAGVGTGELFF. CDR3 sequence (DNA): TGTGCCACCCGTAGGGCGGGGGTAGGGACCGGGGAGCTGTTTTTT.

The table lists this clonotype with a few counts. A read error is possible here, since a much larger clone lies one base away. This is likely a read error, given that the CDR3 carries no conserved phenylalanine or tryptophan at its end. The chain couples TRBV7-2 to TRBJ2-1; either TRBD1 or TRBD2 may supply D (6 bases each). V was shortened by 6 bases and J by 4 bases, with 16 bases between the two germline ends. The germline gives CDR1 SGHTA, CDR2 FQGNSA. This CDR3 has 15 amino acids. The CDR3 loop reads CASRPSEGGYNEQFS. CDR3 coding DNA: TGTGCCAGCAGACCCAGTGAGGGGGGATACAATGAGCAGTTCTCC.

This clonotype occurred many times. This chain connects TRBV19 to TRBJ1-4; D gene ambiguous. V lost 3 bases, J lost 8 bases, and 22 bases lay in between. Germline loops: CDR1 LNHDA, CDR2 SQIVND (reference sequence). This CDR3 region has 17 residues. CDR3 DNA: TGTGCCAGTAGTATCCCCCCTCGCGCCAGTCGCCGGGAAAAACTGTTTTTT. Translated, it gives CASSIPPRASRREKLFF.

In this sample, this clonotype turned up many times. The chain couples TRBV2 to TRBJ2-7, with D possibly matching TRBD1 (5 bases). CDR1 and CDR2 (germline): SNHLY, FYNNEI. Trimming took 7 bases from V and 4 from J, leaving 11 bases between them. CDR3 size: 12 residues. CDR3 nucleotides: TGTGCCAGCAAGCCAGGGTATTACGAGCAGTACTTC. Residues: CASKPGYYEQYF. The whole variable domain, filled in from reference TRBV2 and TRBJ2-7, reads EPEVTQTPSHQVTQMGQEVILRCVPISNHLYFYWYRQILGQKVEFLVSFYNNEISEKSEIFDDQFSVERPDGSNFTLKIRSTKLEDSAMYFCASKPGYYEQYFGPGTRLTVT.

The rearrangement joins TRBV2 to TRBJ1-5, with a weak D call TRBD1 (5 bases). Trimming left V 7 bases short and J 7 bases short, with 14 bases between. Germline loops: CDR1 SNHLY, CDR2 FYNNEI. This CDR3 is built from 13 residues. CDR3 protein: CASNFAGRQPQHF. CDR3 DNA: TGTGCCAGCAACTTCGCAGGGAGGCAGCCCCAGCATTTT.

This clonotype was picked up many times. The V call is TRBV15, the J call TRBJ1-5; no clear D gene. Between the trimmed V and J ends, which lost 5 bases and 5 bases, there was a span of 7 bases. CDR3 length: 12 residues. CDR1 and CDR2 from the germline V gene are LNHNV and YYDKDF (reference sequence). For the CDR3, the DNA is TGTGCCACCAGCCCTCTTTATCAGCCCCAGCATTTT. As protein: CATSPLYQPQHF. Supplemented by reference TRBV15 and TRBJ1-5, the full variable domain reads DAMVIQNPRYQVTQFGKPVTLSCSQTLNHNVMYWYQQKSSQAPKLLFHYYDKDFNNEADTPDNFQSRRPNTSFCFLDIRSPGLGDTAMYLCATSPLYQPQHFGDGTRLSIL.

The chain recombines TRBV9 with TRBJ2-7; TRBD2 agrees at 7 bases. Germline trimming cut 5 bases from V and 7 bases from J; bases unmatched to any gene: 9. The CDR3 consists of 13 residues. Germline V gives CDR1 SGDLS, CDR2 YYNGEE. The CDR3 DNA reads TGTGCCAGCAGTGACCTCTCCGGGGGGGAGCAGTACTTC. It yields the protein CASSDLSGGEQYF.

In this sample, this clonotype turned up many times. The chain joins TRBV2 to TRBJ2-1, with 7 nucleotides matching TRBD1. The J segment lost 1 base and the V segment lost 10 bases, leaving 7 bases of the junction unmatched. Germline V CDR1 and CDR2: SNHLY, FYNNEI. This CDR3 is built from 14 residues. The CDR3 region is CAIDRDSSYNEQFF. The CDR3 DNA sequence: TGTGCCATCGACCGGGACAGTTCCTACAATGAGCAGTTCTTC.